A single sample gave rise to the 5 T cell receptor beta chains below, sequenced in a study of T-cell memory formation after mild COVID-19. TCRdb reanalysed the 5' RACE reads using MiXCR and keeps one entry per CDR3 protein. Of 400,000 to 500,000 distinct CDR3 sequences in the sample, roughly 18% were seen once. Input material: PBMCs or a T cell subset sorted from them (not recorded which). The receptors were sampled from a young man who had mild COVID-19 (a few samples of this study predate the infection). Cell type and time point are not known.

The table lists this clonotype with a few counts. The chain recombines TRBV12-3 or TRBV12-4 with TRBJ2-1; unclear D gene. This CDR3 spans 13 amino acids. The V end was cut by 6 bases, the J end by 6 bases, with 12 bases between. CDR3 DNA: TGTGCCAGCAGCCTTCTAGTTGGCAATGAGCAGTTCTTC. Translation gives CASSLLVGNEQFF.

This chain joins TRBV7-6 and TRBJ2-1; TRBD2 might be the D (7 bases). The CDR3 spans 14 residues. Germline V gene data show CDR1 as SGHVS and CDR2 as FNYEAQ. V was clipped by 3 bases and J by 9 bases, with 15 bases between them. The CDR3 nucleotides read TGTGCCAGCAGCTTGGGGGGGCAGCGGGGTGAGCAGTTCTTC. It codes for CASSLGGQRGEQFF.

In this sample, this clonotype turned up many times. The gene calls are TRBV6-6 and TRBJ1-1; TRBD1 is a possible D gene (6 bases). With 2 bases removed from V and 3 bases from J, the gap between germline ends came to 10 bases. This CDR3 is built from 14 residues. Germline V gene data show CDR1 as MNHNY and CDR2 as SVGAGI (reference sequence). CDR3: CASSYRGTDTEAFF. The DNA of the CDR3 is TGTGCCAGCAGTTACAGGGGGACTGACACTGAAGCTTTCTTT.

To note about this clonotype: No DNA is shown, since the ends of the CDR3 on it are uncertain; the CDR3 is the one TCRdb lists. The genes are TRBV7-6 and TRBJ2-2; whether TRBD1, the table's D call, matches the DNA was not checked. Germline assignment: CDR1 SGHVS and CDR2 FNYEAQ. The CDR3 has 18 residues if both end residues are counted. CDR3: CASILVSRGGYSTGELFF.

This clonotype appeared a few times. The chain uses TRBV4-2 and TRBJ2-5; D uncertain. CDR1 LGHNA and CDR2 YNFKEQ come from the germline V gene. V dropped 0 bases and J dropped 5 bases, with 16 bases sitting between them. The CDR3 is 16 residues long. The CDR3 reads CASSQDLGLGWETQYF. For the CDR3, the DNA is TGTGCCAGCAGCCAAGATCTGGGTCTAGGATGGGAGACCCAGTACTTC.